This T cell receptor (beta chain) was recorded in a study of memory CD4+ T cells and cytomegalovirus serostatus (dated by TCRdb to about 2019). About the investigation overall: The cohort included around 33 healthy adults from Belgium, of whom 9 were CMV seropositive and approximately 24 were CMV seronegative. To replicate a published TCR-based CMV serostatus classifier, the researchers sequenced the CD4+ memory TCRbeta repertoires of a Belgian cohort whose cytomegalovirus serostatus was known.

Genomic DNA was extracted from sorted cells with the Quick-DNA Microprep Kit. Amplification of TCRbeta DNA was done with the immunoSEQ hsTCRbeta kit, following the protocol from the manufacturer. An Illumina MiSeq instrument was used to sequence the TCRbeta libraries. For the original study's pipeline: Following removal of out-of-frame sequences, roughly 2 million distinct TCRbeta sequences were retained, with an average of around 67,000 per individual. Each individual was scored using the number of some 150 previously reported CMV-associated TCRbeta sequences that the individual carried and the total number of productive distinct TCRbeta sequences. A beta-binomial model was reimplemented in Python, and scikit-learn random forests with default parameters were trained on US cohort data. Classifier performance on the Belgian cohort was summarized as median AUC with percentile confidence intervals over 10,000 bootstrap iterations. Held by TCRdb, this immuneACCESS table contains in-frame sequences only and omits some clones. Under half of the omission traces to an unresolved V gene where checked; the cause of the rest is unknown. For V, J and clone size, that table is used; D and trimming come from the DNA. The sample includes about 41,000 clones, with roughly four fifths observed a single time. 5% to 7% of the sample rests with the top ten.

Single viable CD3+CD4+CD8-CD45RO+ cells were sorted as memory CD4+ T cells on a FACSAria II. CMV serostatus was determined using a Roche Elecsys assay that detects serum IgG against CMV pp150, pp28, p38 and p52. After thawing, total CD4+ T cells were enriched by positive selection with CD4 magnetic microbeads. Samples originated from another study that specifically interrogated the CD4+ T cell memory repertoire. Peripheral blood mononuclear cells were isolated and cryopreserved according to standard operating procedures, and serum was kept at -80 degrees C. Staining used CD3-PerCP (BW264/56), CD4-APC (RPA-T4), CD45RO-PE (UCHT1) and CD8-Pacific Orange (3B5) antibodies, with Sytox blue excluding non-viable cells. Results and caveats for the whole study, not just this receptor: The original-framework classifier achieved a median bootstrapped AUC of almost 0.97 with a 95% CI of 0.76-1.00 on the Belgian cohort. Among the 150 to 200 previously reported CMV-associated TCRbeta sequences, some 70 showed up in the CD4+ memory repertoires, with each one found in between one and five individuals. The results were read as suggesting that the CMV-associated TCR signature is, for the most part, present in the CD4+ memory repertoire. For CMV serostatus prediction, a median bootstrapped AUC of about 0.95 was reached with the original framework, and a median bootstrapped AUC of about 0.9 was reached with a US-trained random forest. Only CD4+CD45RO+ memory cells were sequenced, in contrast to the original study, in which naive and memory CD4+ and CD8+ populations were covered.

As to this clone: The clone's antigen remains unknown. No per-base quality is available; no much larger clone lies one base away. Other DNA sequences in the same sample also yield this CDR3.

Relative to germline, V is missing 6 bases and J is missing 2 bases, with 3 bases of the junction outside any gene match. Its CDR3 holds 13 amino acids, cysteine through phenylalanine. The sequence is cut down to CDR3 DNA, 39 bases in frame from base 1. Reading the germline V gene gives CDR1 SQVTM and CDR2 ANQGSEA. The chain employs TRBV29-1 and TRBJ2-7; 11 central bases correspond to TRBD1. Sequenced: memory CD4+ T cells from blood. This receptor was identified in an adult in good health and CMV-seronegative. The base sequence is TGCAGCGTCGAGGGACAGGGGGCCTACGAGCAGTACTTC. Its protein is CSVEGQGAYEQYF.